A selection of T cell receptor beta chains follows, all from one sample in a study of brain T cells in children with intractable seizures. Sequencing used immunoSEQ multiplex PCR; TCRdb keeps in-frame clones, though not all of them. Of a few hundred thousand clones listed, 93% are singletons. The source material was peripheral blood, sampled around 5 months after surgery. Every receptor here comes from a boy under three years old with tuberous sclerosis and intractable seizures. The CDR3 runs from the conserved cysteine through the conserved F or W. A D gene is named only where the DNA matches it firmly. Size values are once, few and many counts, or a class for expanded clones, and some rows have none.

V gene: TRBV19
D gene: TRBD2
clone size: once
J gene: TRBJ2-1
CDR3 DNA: TGTGCCAGTATGGTAGGGACTAGAGGACACAATGAGCAGTTCTTC
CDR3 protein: CASMVGTRGHNEQFF

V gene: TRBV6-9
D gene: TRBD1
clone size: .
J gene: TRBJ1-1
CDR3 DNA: TGTGCCAGCAGTTACCCCCCAAGGACAGGGGAGGGCACTGAAGCTTTCTTT
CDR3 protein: CASSYPPRTGEGTEAFF

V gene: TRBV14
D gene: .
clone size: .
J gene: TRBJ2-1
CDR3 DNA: TGTGCCAGCAGCCAAGAAGGGAACAATGAGCAGTTCTTC
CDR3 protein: CASSQEGNNEQFF

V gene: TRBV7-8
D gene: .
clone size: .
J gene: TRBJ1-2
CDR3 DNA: TGTGCCAGCAGCAGACCGGGACCCTATGGCTACACCTTC
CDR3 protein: CASSRPGPYGYTF

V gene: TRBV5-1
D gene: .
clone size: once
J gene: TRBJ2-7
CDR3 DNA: TGCGCCAGCAGCTCTCGAGAACGGGTCGGGGTCCAGTACTTC
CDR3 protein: CASSSRERVGVQYF

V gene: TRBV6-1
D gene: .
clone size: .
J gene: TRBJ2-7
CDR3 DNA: TGTGCCAGCAGTGAGACCAGGGTATCCTACGAGCAGTACTTC
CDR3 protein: CASSETRVSYEQYF

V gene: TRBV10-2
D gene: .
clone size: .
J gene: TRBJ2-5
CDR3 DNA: TGCGCCAGCAGTGAGCCTACAGGGTACCAAGAGACCCAGTACTTC
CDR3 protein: CASSEPTGYQETQYF

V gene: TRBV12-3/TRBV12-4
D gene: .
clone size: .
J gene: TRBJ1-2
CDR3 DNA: TGTGCCAGCAGTTTACCGAGTTATGGCTACACCTTC
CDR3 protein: CASSLPSYGYTF

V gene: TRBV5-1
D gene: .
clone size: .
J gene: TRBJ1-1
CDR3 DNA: TGCGCCAGCACCTCTCCGGGAGGACGGACTGAAGCTTTCTTT
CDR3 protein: CASTSPGGRTEAFF

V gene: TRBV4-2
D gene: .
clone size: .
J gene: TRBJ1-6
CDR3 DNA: TGTGCCAGCAGCCGCCAAGAGAACTCCTATAATTCACCCCTCCACTTT
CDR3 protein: CASSRQENSYNSPLHF

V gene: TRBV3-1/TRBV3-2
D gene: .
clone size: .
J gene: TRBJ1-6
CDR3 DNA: TGTGCCAGCAGCCAAGATCAGGAACAGGGAGGTAGCAATTCACCCCTCCACTTT
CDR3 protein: CASSQDQEQGGSNSPLHF

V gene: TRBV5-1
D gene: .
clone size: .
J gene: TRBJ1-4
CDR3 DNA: TGCGCCAGCAGCCCCTCAGTTGGGCGAACTAATGAAAAACTGTTTTTT
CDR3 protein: CASSPSVGRTNEKLFF

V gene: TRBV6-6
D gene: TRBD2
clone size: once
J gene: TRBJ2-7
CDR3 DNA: TGTGCCAGCAGTCCTCGAATGCTAGCGGGAGGTTTCTCCTACGAGCAGTACTTC
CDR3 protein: CASSPRMLAGGFSYEQYF

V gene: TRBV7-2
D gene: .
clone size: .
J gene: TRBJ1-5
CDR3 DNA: TGTGCCAGCAGCTCCACTTATAGCAATCAGCCCCAGCATTTT
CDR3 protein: CASSSTYSNQPQHF

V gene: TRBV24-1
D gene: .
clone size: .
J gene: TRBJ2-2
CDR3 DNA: TGTGCCACCAGTGATGTTGGGTTGGGTACCGGGGAGCTGTTTTTT
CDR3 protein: CATSDVGLGTGELFF

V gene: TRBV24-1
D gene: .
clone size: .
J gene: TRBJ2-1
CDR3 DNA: TGTGCCACCAGCTCCCGGGCGGTCTACAATGAGCAGTTCTTC
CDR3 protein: CATSSRAVYNEQFF

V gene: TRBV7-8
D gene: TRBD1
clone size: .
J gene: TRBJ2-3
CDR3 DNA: TGTGCCAGCAGCCCAATCGGGCTTGGGACAGCCGAAGGAGATACGCAGTATTTT
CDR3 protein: CASSPIGLGTAEGDTQYF

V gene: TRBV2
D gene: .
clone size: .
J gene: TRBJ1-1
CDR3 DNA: TGTGCCAGCACCCGCCCCGGGTTCATACCTGAAGCTTTCTTT
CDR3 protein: CASTRPGFIPEAFF

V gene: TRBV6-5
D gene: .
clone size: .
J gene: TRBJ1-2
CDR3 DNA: TGTGCCAGCAGTCCGTCCGGAGATGGCTACACCTTC
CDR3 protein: CASSPSGDGYTF

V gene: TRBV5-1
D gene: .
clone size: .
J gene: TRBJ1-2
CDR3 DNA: TGCGCCAGCAGCTTGGGACAGCACTATGGCTACACCTTC
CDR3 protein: CASSLGQHYGYTF

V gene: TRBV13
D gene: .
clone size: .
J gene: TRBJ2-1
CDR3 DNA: TGTGCCAGCAGCTTAGCAGGGGCCACAAGTGAGGAGCAGTTCTTC
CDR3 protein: CASSLAGATSEEQFF

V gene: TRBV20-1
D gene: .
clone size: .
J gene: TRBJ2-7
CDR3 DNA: TGCAGTGCTAGTCGGGGGAGCCCCTCCTACGAGCAGTACTTC
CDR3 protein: CSASRGSPSYEQYF

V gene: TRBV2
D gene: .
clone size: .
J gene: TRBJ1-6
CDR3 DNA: TGTGCCAGCAGTGAAAGGGACCAGCGTTCACCCCTCCACTTT
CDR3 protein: CASSERDQRSPLHF

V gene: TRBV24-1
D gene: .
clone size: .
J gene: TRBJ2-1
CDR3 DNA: TGTGCCACCAAAGGATCCGCGGCTCTCAATGAGCAGTTCTTC
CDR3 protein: CATKGSAALNEQFF

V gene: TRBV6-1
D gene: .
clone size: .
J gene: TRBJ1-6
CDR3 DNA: TGTGCCAGCAGTGAAGCGCTTGGAGAATATTCACCCCTCCACTTT
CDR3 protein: CASSEALGEYSPLHF

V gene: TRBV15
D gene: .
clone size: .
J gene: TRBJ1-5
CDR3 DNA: TGTGCCACCAGCAGAGGAGGGCATATGGGCGATCAGCCCCAGCATTTT
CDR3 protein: CATSRGGHMGDQPQHF

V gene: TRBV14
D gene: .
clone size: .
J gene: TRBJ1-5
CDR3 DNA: TGTGCCACCGCGACTTACCTACAGGGCAGGTATCAGCCCCAGCATTTT
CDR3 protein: CATATYLQGRYQPQHF

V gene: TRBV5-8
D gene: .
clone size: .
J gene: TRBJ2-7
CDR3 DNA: TGTGCCAGCAGCTTGAGACAGGCCTGGATATGGCAGTACTTC
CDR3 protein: CASSLRQAWIWQYF

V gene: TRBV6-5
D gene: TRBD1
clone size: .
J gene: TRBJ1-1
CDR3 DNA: TGTGCCAGCAGCCTTGGACAGGGGAACACTGAAGCTTTCTTT
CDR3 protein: CASSLGQGNTEAFF

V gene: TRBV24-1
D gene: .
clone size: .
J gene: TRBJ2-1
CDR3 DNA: TGTGCCACCAGTGACAGCAATGAGCAGTTCTTC
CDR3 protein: CATSDSNEQFF

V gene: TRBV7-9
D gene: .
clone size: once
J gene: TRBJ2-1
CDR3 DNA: TGTGCCAGCAGCTTAGAGATAGGGGTCTACAATGAGCAGTTCTTC
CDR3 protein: CASSLEIGVYNEQFF

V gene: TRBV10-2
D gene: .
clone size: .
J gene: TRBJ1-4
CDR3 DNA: TGCGCCAGCAGTGAGGGGGCGCATGAAAAACTGTTTTTT
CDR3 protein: CASSEGAHEKLFF

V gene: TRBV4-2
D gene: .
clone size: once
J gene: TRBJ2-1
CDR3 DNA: TGTGCCAGCAGCCAAGACCTAGGAGGCGATGAGCAGTTCTTC
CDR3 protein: CASSQDLGGDEQFF

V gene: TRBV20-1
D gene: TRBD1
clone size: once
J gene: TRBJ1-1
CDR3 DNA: TGCAGTGCTAGTCGGGACAGTAGGACTGAAGCTTTCTTT
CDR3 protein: CSASRDSRTEAFF

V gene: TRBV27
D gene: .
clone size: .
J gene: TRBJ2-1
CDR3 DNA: TGTGCCAGCGGTTGGATCCATGAGCAGTTCTTC
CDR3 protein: CASGWIHEQFF